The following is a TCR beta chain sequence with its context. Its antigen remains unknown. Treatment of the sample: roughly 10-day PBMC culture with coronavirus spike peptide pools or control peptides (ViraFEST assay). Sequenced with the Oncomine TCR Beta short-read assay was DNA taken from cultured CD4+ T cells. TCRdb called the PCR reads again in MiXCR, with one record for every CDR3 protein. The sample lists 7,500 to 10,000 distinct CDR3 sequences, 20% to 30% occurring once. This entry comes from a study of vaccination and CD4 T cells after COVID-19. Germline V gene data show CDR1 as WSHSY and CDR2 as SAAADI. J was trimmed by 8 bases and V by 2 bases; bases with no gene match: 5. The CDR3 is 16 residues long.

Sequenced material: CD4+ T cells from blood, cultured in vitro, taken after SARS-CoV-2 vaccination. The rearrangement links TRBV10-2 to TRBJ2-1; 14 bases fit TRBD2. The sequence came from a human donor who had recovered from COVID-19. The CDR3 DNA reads TGCGCCAGCAGTGAGATTGGGACTAGCGGGAGCCATGAGCAGTTCTTC. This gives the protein CASSEIGTSGSHEQFF.